A single sample is the source of the 15 T cell receptor beta chains below, sequenced in a study of Tregs in tolerant kidney transplant recipients. The protocol was immunoSEQ multiplex PCR, while the TCRdb copy is restricted to in-frame clones and leaves out a portion. Found here are roughly 70,000 clones, over 75% of them singletons; the top ten hold 3.8%. The nonmyeloablative bone marrow transplants came from related graft donors, with transient mixed chimerism. Source: CD4+ T cells from blood (PBMCs), taken 6 months after the transplant. These receptors were taken from a human patient who received a combined kidney and bone marrow transplant. Part of the T cells may come from the graft donor.

V is TRBV20-1 and J is TRBJ2-1; D remains unclear. The CDR3 has 10 amino acids. Germline V gene data show CDR1 as DFQATT and CDR2 as SNEGSKA (reference sequence). CDR3 bases: TGCAGCGCGCTTTACAATGAGCAGTTCTTC. It specifies CSALYNEQFF.

This sequence joins TRBV5-8 and TRBJ2-7; the D gene is possibly TRBD1 (6 bases). There are 14 residues in the CDR3. Germline lookup yields CDR1 SGHTS and CDR2 YDEGEE. Trimming took 8 bases from V and 6 from J, leaving 21 bases between them. CDR3 in DNA: TGTGCCAGTCTGAATGCACAGGGTCTGGGCGAGCAGTACTTC. As protein: CASLNAQGLGEQYF.

The gene calls are TRBV7-2 and TRBJ1-3; D unclear. Trimming pared 0 bases from V and 0 bases from J, leaving 6 bases between. In germline, CDR1 is SGHTA, CDR2 FQGNSA. The CDR3 is made up of 15 amino acids. DNA for the CDR3: TGTGCCAGCAGCTTAGCCAGGATCTCTGGAAACACCATATATTTT. This encodes CASSLARISGNTIYF.

This clone was detected a few times. V and J are TRBV5-1 and TRBJ2-7; 7 nucleotides match TRBD1. Looked up from germline, CDR1 is SGHRS and CDR2 is YFSETQ. V trimming: 4 bases; J trimming: 2 bases; junction bases outside the gene matches: 6. The CDR3 has 14 residues. Written as DNA, the CDR3 is TGCGCCAGCAGCCCCCGGACAGGTACCTACGAGCAGTACTTC. It translates to CASSPRTGTYEQYF.

The chain joins TRBV19 to TRBJ1-2, with 7 bases that match TRBD1. The CDR3 length is 15 residues. Germline values: CDR1 LNHDA, CDR2 SQIVND (reference sequence). The V segment lost 3 bases and the J segment 6 bases; nucleotides outside the gene matches: 10. In DNA form, the CDR3 reads TGTGCCAGTAGTATCCAATTACAGGGGTGGAATGGCTACACCTTC. Its translation is CASSIQLQGWNGYTF.

The V and J genes are TRBV5-5 and TRBJ2-4; a weak D match, TRBD2 (6 bases). The CDR3 contains 14 residues. V was shortened by 0 bases and J by 10 bases, with 14 bases between the two germline ends. CDR1 SGHKS and CDR2 YYEKEE come from the germline V gene (reference sequence). The CDR3 DNA reads as TGTGCCAGCAGCTTGGTCGCGCAGGAGGGAATTCAGTACTTC. Encoded protein: CASSLVAQEGIQYF.

This rearrangement joins TRBV10-3 to TRBJ1-2, with TRBD1 identical over 9 bases. The CDR3 contains 15 residues. Germline lookup yields CDR1 ENHRY and CDR2 SYGVKD. V shed 3 bases, J shed 4 bases, and the junction held 6 bases outside the gene matches. The DNA for the CDR3 is TGTGCCATCAGTGAACCGGGACAGGGCTTCTATGGCTACACCTTC. Translating it yields CAISEPGQGFYGYTF.

V and J are TRBV7-2 and TRBJ2-1; maybe TRBD2 (6 bases). The CDR3 contains 14 residues. CDR1 is SGHTA and CDR2 is FQGNSA in the germline V gene. Between the trimmed V and J ends, which lost 5 bases and 1 base, there was a span of 9 bases. The CDR3 DNA follows: TGTGCCAGCAGCCGGGAGTGGTCCTACAATGAGCAGTTCTTC. Its protein is CASSREWSYNEQFF.

V gene TRBV11-3 combines with J gene TRBJ2-3, with a weak D call TRBD2 (5 bases). CDR1 and CDR2 (germline): SGHNT, YENEEA. V lost 5 bases to trimming and J lost 0 bases, with 18 bases between them. CDR3 size: 17 residues. The DNA of the CDR3 is TGTGCCAGCAGCCCCGGGGTGATCGGGGTGAGCACAGATACGCAGTATTTT. Its protein product is CASSPGVIGVSTDTQYF.

The V gene is TRBV5-1, the J gene TRBJ2-1, with D unclear. This CDR3 spans 13 amino acids. Trimming removed 0 bases at V and 6 bases at J, with 7 bases between. From germline, CDR1 is SGHRS and CDR2 YFSETQ. The CDR3 bases are TGCGCCAGCAGCTTGGCGGCTAGCAATGAGCAGTTCTTC. This translates into CASSLAASNEQFF. The complete variable domain, with remaining parts taken from reference TRBV5-1 and TRBJ2-1, reads KAGVTQTPRYLIKTRGQQVTLSCSPISGHRSVSWYQQTPGQGLQFLFEYFSETQRNKGNFPGRFSGRQFSNSRSEMNVSTLELGDSALYLCASSLAASNEQFFGPGTRLTVL.

As for this clone: The junction departs from germline at one end; a sequencing error may be responsible. Other DNA sequences in the sample encode the same CDR3. The rearrangement uses TRBV2 and TRBJ1-6, with TRBD1 matching 8 bases. The germline gives CDR1 SNHLY, CDR2 FYNNEI. The CDR3 totals 16 residues. CDR3 in DNA: TGTGCCAGCAAGACAGGGGTCGGATCCTATAATTCCCCCCTCCACTTT. Translation gives CASKTGVGSYNSPLHF.

The chain recombines TRBV18 with TRBJ2-4; TRBD1 agrees at 11 bases. The CDR3 sequence is 16 residues long. The germline CDR1 and CDR2 sequences are KGHSH and LQKENI. After removal of 3 bases from V and 0 bases from J, the junction contained 1 base not matched to a gene. The CDR3 DNA is TGTGCCAGCTCACCCGGGACAGGGGGAGCCAAAAACATTCAGTACTTC. The encoded protein is CASSPGTGGAKNIQYF. The variable domain in full, with the rest retrieved from reference TRBV18 and TRBJ2-4, is NAGVMQNPRHLVRRRGQEARLRCSPMKGHSHVYWYRQLPEEGLKFMVYLQKENIIDESGMPKERFSAEFPKEGPSILRIQQVVRGDSAAYFCASSPGTGGAKNIQYFGAGTRLSVL.

There are a few counts of this clone. The chain uses TRBV5-6 and TRBJ2-5; TRBD2 matches 7 bases. The CDR3 length is 14 residues. After removal of 3 bases from V and 1 base from J, the junction contained 3 bases not matched to a gene. From germline, CDR1 is SGHDT and CDR2 YYEEEE. CDR3 nucleotide sequence: TGTGCCAGCAGCTCCAGGACTAGCCAAGAGACCCAGTACTTC. Protein product: CASSSRTSQETQYF. Drawing the rest from reference TRBV5-6 and TRBJ2-5, the complete variable domain is DAGVTQSPTHLIKTRGQQVTLRCSPKSGHDTVSWYQQALGQGPQFIFQYYEEEERQRGNFPDRFSGHQFPNYSSELNVNALLLGDSALYLCASSSRTSQETQYFGPGTRLLVL.

V and J are TRBV7-2 and TRBJ2-1, with 11 positions matching TRBD2. Germline CDR1 reads SGHTA; CDR2 reads FQGNSA. The V segment lost 1 base and the J segment 3 bases; nucleotides outside the gene matches: 8. The CDR3 contains 18 residues. As DNA, the CDR3 is TGTGCCAGCAGCTTAGGCCACCGGCTAGCGGGGGGCTACAATGAGCAGTTCTTC. It translates to CASSLGHRLAGGYNEQFF.

This clone was seen a handful of times. This sequence joins TRBV15 and TRBJ2-5, with 9 bases fitting TRBD1. Per germline, CDR1 LNHNV and CDR2 YYDKDF (reference sequence). The CDR3 spans 15 residues. V lost 1 base to trimming and J lost 2 bases; unmatched junction nucleotides: 2. The DNA for the CDR3 is TGTGCCACCAGCAGAGGGGACAGGGTACAAGAGACCCAGTACTTC. Its protein is CATSRGDRVQETQYF.